A single sample is the source of the 5 T cell receptor beta chains below, sequenced in a study of blood T cell repertoires in COVID-19 (dated by TCRdb to the early 2020s). The library was produced with the immunoSEQ multiplex PCR assay. The source is immuneACCESS, and TCRdb retained only in-frame sequences with V and J called. Part of the clones is not carried over; for the studies checked, unresolved V genes explain less than half of this, and the remainder is unexplained. The sample table contains some 290,000 clones; only one count was recorded for around 87% of them. 0.8% to 1.3% of the sample rests with the top ten. The sequenced sample consisted of peripheral blood. Every receptor here comes from a woman aged 40 to 50 with COVID-19, enrolled during active disease.

J is TRBJ2-5 and V is TRBV28; possible D gene TRBD1, 6 bases. Germline values: CDR1 MDHEN, CDR2 SYDVKM. The CDR3 has 15 residues. V lost 5 bases to trimming and J lost 2 bases, with 15 bases between them. DNA for the CDR3: TGTGCCAGCAGTCGCAGGGGAGTGGGGCAAGAGACCCAGTACTTC. Its translation: CASSRRGVGQETQYF.

The rearrangement uses TRBV19 and TRBJ1-5, with D perhaps TRBD1 (6 bases). V lost 6 bases, J lost 4 bases, and 16 bases lay in between. The germline gives CDR1 LNHDA, CDR2 SQIVND (reference sequence). The CDR3 is 15 residues long. This CDR3 reads CASSVGQIGNQPQHF. CDR3 sequence (DNA): TGTGCCAGTAGCGTGGGACAAATCGGTAATCAGCCCCAGCATTTT.

The V call is TRBV6-5, the J call TRBJ2-7, with TRBD2 matching over 7 bases. Germline V gene sequence: CDR1 MNHEY, CDR2 SVGAGI. The CDR3 length is 13 residues. With V trimmed by 11 bases and J by 5 bases, 12 bases remained unmatched. The CDR3 DNA reads TGTGCCTGGGGGGGTAAGGCGAAGGACGAGCAGTACTTC. Encoded protein: CAWGGKAKDEQYF.

The chain combines TRBV9 with TRBJ2-7; tentatively, D is TRBD1 (6 bases). Germline-derived CDR1 and CDR2 are SGDLS and YYNGEE. The CDR3 is made up of 14 amino acids. Between the trimmed V and J ends, which lost 4 bases and 4 bases, there was a span of 15 bases. The CDR3 DNA sequence: TGTGCCAGCAGCCCAGGGACACCAGCTTACGAGCAGTACTTC. Protein product: CASSPGTPAYEQYF.

The chain joins TRBV9 to TRBJ2-2; 11 nucleotides align to TRBD2. The junction had 6 bases not matched to a gene; V was cut back by 4 bases and J by 4 bases. Germline values: CDR1 SGDLS, CDR2 YYNGEE. This CDR3 is 16 amino acids long. This CDR3 reads CASSSGLAGLTGELFF. The CDR3 DNA reads as TGTGCCAGCAGCTCCGGACTAGCGGGCCTCACCGGGGAGCTGTTTTTT. Full variable domain (remainder filled in from reference TRBV9 and TRBJ2-2): DSGVTQTPKHLITATGQRVTLRCSPRSGDLSVYWYQQSLDQGLQFLIQYYNGEERAKGNILERFSAQQFPDLHSELNLSSLELGDSALYFCASSSGLAGLTGELFFGEGSRLTVL.